The source of this TCR beta chain is a study of blood T cell repertoires in COVID-19. In the study overall: The United States, Italy and Spain provided the acute and convalescent COVID-19 samples.

The trim removed 6 bases at V and 5 bases at J, leaving 3 bases unmatched. This CDR3 is built from 13 residues. Repertoires were generated with immunoSEQ multiplex PCR, while TCRdb's copy carries only in-frame clones and drops some. The profile shows some 110,000 clones, 75% to 90% of them singletons. Sequencing used peripheral blood. The rearrangement uses TRBV12-3 or TRBV12-4 and TRBJ2-3, with 9 positions matching TRBD1. The clonotype originates from a man between 65 and 85 years old with acute or convalescent COVID-19. The CDR3 loop is CASRRQGGDTQYF. CDR3 in DNA: TGTGCCAGCAGAAGACAGGGGGGAGATACGCAGTATTTT.